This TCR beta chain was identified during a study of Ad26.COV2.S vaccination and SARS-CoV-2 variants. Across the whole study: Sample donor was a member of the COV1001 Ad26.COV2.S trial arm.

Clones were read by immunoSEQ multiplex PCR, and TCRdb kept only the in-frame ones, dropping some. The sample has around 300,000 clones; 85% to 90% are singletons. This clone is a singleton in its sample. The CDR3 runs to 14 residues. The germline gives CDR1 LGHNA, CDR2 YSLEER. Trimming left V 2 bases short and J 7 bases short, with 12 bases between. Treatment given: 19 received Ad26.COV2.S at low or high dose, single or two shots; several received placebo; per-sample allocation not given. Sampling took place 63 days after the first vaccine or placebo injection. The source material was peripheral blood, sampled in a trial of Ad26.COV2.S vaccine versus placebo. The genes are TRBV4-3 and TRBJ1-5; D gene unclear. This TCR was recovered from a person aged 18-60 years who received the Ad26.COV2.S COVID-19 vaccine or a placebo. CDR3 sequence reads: CASSQLVMIQPQHF. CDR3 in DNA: TGCGCCAGCAGCCAATTAGTAATGATACAGCCCCAGCATTTT.